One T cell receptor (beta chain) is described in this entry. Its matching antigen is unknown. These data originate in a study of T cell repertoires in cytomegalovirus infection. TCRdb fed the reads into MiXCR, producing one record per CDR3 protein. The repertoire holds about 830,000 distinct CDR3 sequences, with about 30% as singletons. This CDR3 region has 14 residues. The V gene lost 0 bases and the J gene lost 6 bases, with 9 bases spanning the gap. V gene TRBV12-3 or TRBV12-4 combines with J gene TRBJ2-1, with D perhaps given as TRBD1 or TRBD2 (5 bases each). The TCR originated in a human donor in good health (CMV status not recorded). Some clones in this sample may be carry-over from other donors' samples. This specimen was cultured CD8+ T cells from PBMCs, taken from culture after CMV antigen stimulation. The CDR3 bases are TGTGCCAGCAGTTTAGCGGGGACCCGCAATGAGCAGTTCTTC. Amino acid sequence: CASSLAGTRNEQFF.